The present TCR beta chain was sequenced within a study of OX40 agonist ivuxolimab in advanced cancers. Study-wide context: The dose-escalation cohort was approximately 80% male, with a mean age of about 60 years, ranging about 23 to 90.

Details on this clone: Its antigen remains unidentified.

The protocol was immunoSEQ multiplex PCR, while the TCRdb copy is restricted to in-frame clones and leaves out a portion. Among fewer than 100,000 clones listed, over 90% were seen once. Regarding the study as a whole: At 0.1 to 3.0 mg/kg, CD4+ and CD8+ blood T cells expanded clonally by week 6. Some of the lowest clonal expansion was seen in partial responders at 0.1-3.0 mg/kg.

Autoimmune disease history or systemic immunosuppression disqualified patients. The starting material was CD4+ or CD8+ T cells sorted from blood, obtained in a trial of the OX40 agonist ivuxolimab. The clonotype comes from an adult with an advanced solid tumor such as melanoma, head and neck, liver or kidney cancer.

The CDR3 spells CASSVDDSLRDYGYTF. The DNA for the CDR3 is TGTGCCAGCAGCGTAGATGACAGCCTCCGTGACTATGGCTACACCTTC. V and J are TRBV9 and TRBJ1-2; tentatively, D is TRBD1 (5 bases). Trimming left V 0 bases short and J 3 bases short, with 15 bases between. The CDR3 totals 16 residues. Germline V lookup: CDR1 SGDLS, CDR2 YYNGEE.